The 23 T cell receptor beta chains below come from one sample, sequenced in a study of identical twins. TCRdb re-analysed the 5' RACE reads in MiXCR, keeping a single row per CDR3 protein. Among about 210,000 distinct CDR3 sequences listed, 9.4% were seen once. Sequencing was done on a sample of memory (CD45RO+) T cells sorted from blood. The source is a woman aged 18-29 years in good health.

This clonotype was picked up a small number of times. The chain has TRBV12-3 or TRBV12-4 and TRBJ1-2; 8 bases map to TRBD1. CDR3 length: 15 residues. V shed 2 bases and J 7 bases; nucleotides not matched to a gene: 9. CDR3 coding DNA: TGTGCCAGCAGTTTACAGGGGGCGACCCAAGGTGGCTACACCTTC. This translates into CASSLQGATQGGYTF.

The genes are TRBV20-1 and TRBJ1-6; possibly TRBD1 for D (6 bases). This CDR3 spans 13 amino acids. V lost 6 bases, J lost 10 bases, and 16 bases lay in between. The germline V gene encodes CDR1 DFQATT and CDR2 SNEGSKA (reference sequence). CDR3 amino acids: CSAPDRLSSPLHF. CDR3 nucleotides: TGCAGTGCCCCCGACAGGTTAAGCTCACCCCTCCACTTT.

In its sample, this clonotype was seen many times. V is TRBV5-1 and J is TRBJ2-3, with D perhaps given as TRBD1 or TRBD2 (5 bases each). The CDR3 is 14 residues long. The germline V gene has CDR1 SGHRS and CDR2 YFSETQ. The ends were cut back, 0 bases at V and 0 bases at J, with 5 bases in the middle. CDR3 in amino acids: CASSLGDSTDTQYF. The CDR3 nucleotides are TGCGCCAGCAGCTTGGGGGACAGCACAGATACGCAGTATTTT.

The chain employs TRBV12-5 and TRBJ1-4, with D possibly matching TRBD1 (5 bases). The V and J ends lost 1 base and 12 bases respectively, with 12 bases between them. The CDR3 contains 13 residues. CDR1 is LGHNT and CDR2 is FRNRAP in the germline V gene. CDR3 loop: CASGLDAGTELFF. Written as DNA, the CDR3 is TGTGCTAGTGGTTTGGATGCGGGGACGGAACTGTTTTTT.

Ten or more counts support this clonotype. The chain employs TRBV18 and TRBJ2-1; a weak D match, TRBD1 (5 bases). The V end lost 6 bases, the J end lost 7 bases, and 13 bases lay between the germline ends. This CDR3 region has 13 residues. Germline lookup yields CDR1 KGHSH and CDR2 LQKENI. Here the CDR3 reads CASSIQSGNEQFF. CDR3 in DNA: TGTGCCAGCTCCATCCAGTCAGGGAATGAGCAGTTCTTC.

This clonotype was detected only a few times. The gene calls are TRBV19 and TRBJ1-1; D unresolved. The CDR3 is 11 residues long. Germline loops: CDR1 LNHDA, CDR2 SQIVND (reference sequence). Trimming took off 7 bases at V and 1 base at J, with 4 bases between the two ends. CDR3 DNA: TGTGCCAGTAACCGGAACACTGAAGCTTTCTTT. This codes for CASNRNTEAFF.

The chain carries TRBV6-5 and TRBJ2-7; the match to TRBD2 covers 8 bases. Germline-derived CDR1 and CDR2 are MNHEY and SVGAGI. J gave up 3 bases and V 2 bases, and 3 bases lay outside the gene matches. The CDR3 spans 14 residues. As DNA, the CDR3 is TGTGCCAGCAGTTACGGGCTAGCGGGCTACGAGCAGTACTTC. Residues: CASSYGLAGYEQYF.

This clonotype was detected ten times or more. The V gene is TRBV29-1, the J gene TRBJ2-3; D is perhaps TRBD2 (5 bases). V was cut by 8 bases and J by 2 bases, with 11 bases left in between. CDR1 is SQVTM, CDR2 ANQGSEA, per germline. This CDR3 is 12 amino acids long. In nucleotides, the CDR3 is TGCAGCCACAGCGGAGTCACAGATACGCAGTATTTT. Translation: CSHSGVTDTQYF.

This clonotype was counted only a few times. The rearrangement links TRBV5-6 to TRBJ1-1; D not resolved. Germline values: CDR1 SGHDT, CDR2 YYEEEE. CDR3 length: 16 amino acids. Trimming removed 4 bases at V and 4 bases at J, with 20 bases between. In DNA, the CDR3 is TGTGCCAGCAGCCCCCCGCTAAGGTCCATTGGCACTGAAGCTTTCTTT. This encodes CASSPPLRSIGTEAFF.

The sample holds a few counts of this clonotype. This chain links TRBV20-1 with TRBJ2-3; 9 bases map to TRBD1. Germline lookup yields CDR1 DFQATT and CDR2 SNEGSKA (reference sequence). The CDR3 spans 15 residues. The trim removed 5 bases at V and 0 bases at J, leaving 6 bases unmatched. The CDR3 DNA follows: TGCAGTGCTCCTACAGGGGGCAAGAGCACAGATACGCAGTATTTT. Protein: CSAPTGGKSTDTQYF.

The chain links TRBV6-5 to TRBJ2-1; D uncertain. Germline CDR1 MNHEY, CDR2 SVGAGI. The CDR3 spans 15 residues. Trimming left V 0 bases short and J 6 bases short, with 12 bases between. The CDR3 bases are TGTGCCAGCAGTTACTCGATTCGAACGAGCAATGAGCAGTTCTTC. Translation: CASSYSIRTSNEQFF.

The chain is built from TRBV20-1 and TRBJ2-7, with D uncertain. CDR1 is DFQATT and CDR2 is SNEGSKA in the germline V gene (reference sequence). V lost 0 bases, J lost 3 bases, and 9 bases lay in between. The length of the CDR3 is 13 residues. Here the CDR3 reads CSARDQFDYEQYF. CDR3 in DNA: TGCAGTGCTAGAGACCAGTTCGACTACGAGCAGTACTTC.

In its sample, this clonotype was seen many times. The CDR3 reads CASSPQGATNSPLHF. CDR3 sequence (DNA): TGCGCCAGCAGCCCTCAGGGGGCAACGAATTCACCCCTCCACTTT. The rearrangement links TRBV5-1 to TRBJ1-6; 8 bases agree with TRBD1. The CDR3 sequence is 15 residues long. J was trimmed by 7 bases and V by 4 bases; bases with no gene match: 7. Germline loops: CDR1 SGHRS, CDR2 YFSETQ.

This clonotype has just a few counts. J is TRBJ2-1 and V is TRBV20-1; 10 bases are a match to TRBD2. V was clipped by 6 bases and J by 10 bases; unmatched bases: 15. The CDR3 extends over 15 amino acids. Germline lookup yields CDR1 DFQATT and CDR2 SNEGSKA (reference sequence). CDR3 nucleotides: TGCAGTGCGAGAAAGCCGCTAGCGGGAGTAGAGGAGCAGTTCTTC. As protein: CSARKPLAGVEEQFF.

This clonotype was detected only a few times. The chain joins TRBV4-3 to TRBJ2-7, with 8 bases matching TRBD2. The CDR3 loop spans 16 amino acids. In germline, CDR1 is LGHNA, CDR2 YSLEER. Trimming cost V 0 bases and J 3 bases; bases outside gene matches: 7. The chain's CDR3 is CASSQEVTSGHYEQYF. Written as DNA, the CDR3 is TGCGCCAGCAGCCAAGAAGTTACTAGCGGACACTACGAGCAGTACTTC.

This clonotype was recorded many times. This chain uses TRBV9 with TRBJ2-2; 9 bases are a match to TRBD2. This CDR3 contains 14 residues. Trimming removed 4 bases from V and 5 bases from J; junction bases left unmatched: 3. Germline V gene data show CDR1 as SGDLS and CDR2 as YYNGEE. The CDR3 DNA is TGTGCCAGCAGCAGCAGCGGGAGGACCGGGGAGCTGTTTTTT. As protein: CASSSSGRTGELFF.

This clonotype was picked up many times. The CDR3 DNA reads TGTGCCAGCAGCTTAGACCAGACAGGGTTCGGCACAGATACGCAGTATTTT. This gives the protein CASSLDQTGFGTDTQYF. This chain links TRBV11-2 with TRBJ2-3; TRBD1 agrees at 7 bases. J was trimmed by 1 base and V by 0 bases; bases with no gene match: 7. Germline V gene lookup returns CDR1 SGHAT and CDR2 FQNNGV. This CDR3 spans 17 amino acids.

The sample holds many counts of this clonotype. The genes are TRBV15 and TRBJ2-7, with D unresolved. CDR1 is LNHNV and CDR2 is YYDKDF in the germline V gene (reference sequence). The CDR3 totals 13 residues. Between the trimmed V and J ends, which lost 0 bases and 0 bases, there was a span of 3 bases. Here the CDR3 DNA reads TGTGCCACCAGCAGAGATATCTCCTACGAGCAGTACTTC. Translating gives CATSRDISYEQYF. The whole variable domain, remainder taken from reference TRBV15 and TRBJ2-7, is DAMVIQNPRYQVTQFGKPVTLSCSQTLNHNVMYWYQQKSSQAPKLLFHYYDKDFNNEADTPDNFQSRRPNTSFCFLDIRSPGLGDTAMYLCATSRDISYEQYFGPGTRLTVT.

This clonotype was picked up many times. CDR3 DNA sequence: TGTGCCAGCAGTCTTCCCGGGGGGGGAAGGGATACGCAGTATTTT. This codes for CASSLPGGGRDTQYF. The chain links TRBV12-3 or TRBV12-4 to TRBJ2-3; TRBD2 aligns across 8 bases. This CDR3 is built from 15 residues. Losses at the gene ends were 5 bases for V and 6 bases for J; bases not matched to a gene: 10.

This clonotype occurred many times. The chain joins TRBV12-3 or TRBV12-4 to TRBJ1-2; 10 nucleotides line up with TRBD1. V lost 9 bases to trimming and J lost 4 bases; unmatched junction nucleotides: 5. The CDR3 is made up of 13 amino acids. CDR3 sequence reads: CASDRTGGYGYTF. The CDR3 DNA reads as TGTGCCAGTGATCGGACAGGGGGCTATGGCTACACCTTC.

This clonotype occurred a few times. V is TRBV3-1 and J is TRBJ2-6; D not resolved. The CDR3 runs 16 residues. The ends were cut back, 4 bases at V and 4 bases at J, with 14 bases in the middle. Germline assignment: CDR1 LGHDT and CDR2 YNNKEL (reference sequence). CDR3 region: CASSPNWGSGANVLTF. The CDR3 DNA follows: TGTGCCAGCAGCCCTAATTGGGGATCGGGGGCCAACGTCCTGACTTTC.

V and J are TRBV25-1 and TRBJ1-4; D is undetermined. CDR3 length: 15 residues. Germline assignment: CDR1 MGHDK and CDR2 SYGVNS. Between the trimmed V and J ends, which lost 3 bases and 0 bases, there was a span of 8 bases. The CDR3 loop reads CASSDTTATNEKLFF. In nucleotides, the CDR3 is TGTGCCAGCAGTGACACGACTGCAACTAATGAAAAACTGTTTTTT.

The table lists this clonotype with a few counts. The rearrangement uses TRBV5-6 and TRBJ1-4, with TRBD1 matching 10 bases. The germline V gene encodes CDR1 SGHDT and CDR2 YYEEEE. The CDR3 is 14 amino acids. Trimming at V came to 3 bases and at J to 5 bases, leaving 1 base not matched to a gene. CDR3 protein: CASSWDRGNEKLFF. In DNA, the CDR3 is TGTGCCAGCAGCTGGGACAGGGGAAATGAAAAACTGTTTTTT.